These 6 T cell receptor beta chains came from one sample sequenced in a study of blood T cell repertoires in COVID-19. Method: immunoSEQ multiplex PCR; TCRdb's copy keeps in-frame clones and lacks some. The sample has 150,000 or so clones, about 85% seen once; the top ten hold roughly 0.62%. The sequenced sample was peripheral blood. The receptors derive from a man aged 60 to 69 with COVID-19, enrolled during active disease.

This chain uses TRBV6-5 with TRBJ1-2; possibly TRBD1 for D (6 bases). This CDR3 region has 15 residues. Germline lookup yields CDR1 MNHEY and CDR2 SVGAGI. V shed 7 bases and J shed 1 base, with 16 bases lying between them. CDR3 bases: TGTGCCAGCAAATCCGGACAGATAAATAACTATGGCTACACCTTC. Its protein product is CASKSGQINNYGYTF.

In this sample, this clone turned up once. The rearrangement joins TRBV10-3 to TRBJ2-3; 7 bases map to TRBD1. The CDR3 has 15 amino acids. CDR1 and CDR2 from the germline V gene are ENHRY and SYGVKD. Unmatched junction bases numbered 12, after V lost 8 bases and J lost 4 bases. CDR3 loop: CAIGRQGAQADTQYF. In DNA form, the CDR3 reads TGTGCCATCGGCCGACAGGGAGCACAAGCAGATACGCAGTATTTT.

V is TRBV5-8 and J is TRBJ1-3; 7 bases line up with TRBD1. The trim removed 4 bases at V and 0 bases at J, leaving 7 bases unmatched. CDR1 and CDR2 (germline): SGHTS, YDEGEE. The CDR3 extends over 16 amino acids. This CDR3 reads CASSKADRTSGNTIYF. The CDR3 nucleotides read TGTGCCAGCAGCAAAGCGGACAGGACCTCTGGAAACACCATATATTTT.

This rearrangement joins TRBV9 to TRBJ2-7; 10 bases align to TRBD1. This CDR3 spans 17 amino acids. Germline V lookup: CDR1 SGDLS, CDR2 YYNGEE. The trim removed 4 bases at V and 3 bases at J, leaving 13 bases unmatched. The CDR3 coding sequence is TGTGCCAGCAGCCCGAGGGAGCGGACAGGGGGGGGCTACGAGCAGTACTTC. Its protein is CASSPRERTGGGYEQYF.

CDR3 loop: CASSLVRGASGSTDTQYF. CDR3 in DNA: TGTGCCAGCAGCTTAGTTCGGGGGGCTAGCGGGAGCACAGATACGCAGTATTTT. The chain couples TRBV7-6 to TRBJ2-3; 8 bases are a match to TRBD2. V shed 1 base, J shed 0 bases, and the junction held 9 bases outside the gene matches. CDR1 SGHVS and CDR2 FNYEAQ come from the germline V gene. The length of the CDR3 is 18 residues.

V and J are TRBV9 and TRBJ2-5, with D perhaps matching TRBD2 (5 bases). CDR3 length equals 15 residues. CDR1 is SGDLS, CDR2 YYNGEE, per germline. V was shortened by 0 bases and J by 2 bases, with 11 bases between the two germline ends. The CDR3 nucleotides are TGTGCCAGCAGCGTAGATAGGACTTATCAAGAGACCCAGTACTTC. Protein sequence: CASSVDRTYQETQYF.